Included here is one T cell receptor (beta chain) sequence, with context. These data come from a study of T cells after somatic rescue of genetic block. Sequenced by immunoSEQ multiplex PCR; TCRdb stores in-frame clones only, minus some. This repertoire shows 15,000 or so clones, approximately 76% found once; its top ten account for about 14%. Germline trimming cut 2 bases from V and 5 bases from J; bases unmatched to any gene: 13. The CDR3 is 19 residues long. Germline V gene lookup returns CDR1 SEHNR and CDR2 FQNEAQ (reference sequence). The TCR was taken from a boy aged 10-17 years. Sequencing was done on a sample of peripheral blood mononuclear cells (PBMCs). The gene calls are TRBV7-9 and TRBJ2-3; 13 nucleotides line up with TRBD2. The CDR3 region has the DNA TGTGCCAGCAGCTTAAAGAGGGGAGGACTAGCGGGAGACGGAGATACGCAGTATTTT. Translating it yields CASSLKRGGLAGDGDTQYF.